The 12 T cell receptor beta chains in this list originate from one sample, sequenced in a study of T cell responses to AZD1222 COVID-19 vaccine. TCRdb's table, derived via immunoSEQ multiplex PCR, lists solely in-frame clones and lacks some. The sample consists of some 150,000 clones, 70% to 90% of them appearing once. The sequencing here drew on peripheral blood, taken on day 0 of MenACWY control vaccination. These receptors were collected from an adult in good health.

The chain joins TRBV5-1 to TRBJ2-2, with D unresolved. Looked up from germline, CDR1 is SGHRS and CDR2 is YFSETQ. The CDR3 covers 13 residues. V dropped 5 bases and J dropped 1 base, with 6 bases sitting between them. The CDR3 sequence: CASSKENTGELFF. CDR3 DNA sequence: TGCGCCAGCAGTAAAGAGAACACCGGGGAGCTGTTTTTT.

V gene TRBV18 combines with J gene TRBJ1-6; 7 nucleotides line up with TRBD1. J lost 1 base, V lost 3 bases, and 6 bases had no gene match. This CDR3 spans 17 amino acids. Germline lookup yields CDR1 KGHSH and CDR2 LQKENI. This chain's CDR3 is CASSPKGASSYNSPLHF. The CDR3 region has the DNA TGTGCCAGCTCACCCAAGGGGGCGAGTTCCTATAATTCACCCCTCCACTTT.

The V gene is TRBV5-1, the J gene TRBJ1-1; TRBD1 aligns across 7 bases. Germline V gene sequence: CDR1 SGHRS, CDR2 YFSETQ. The V gene end was trimmed by 2 bases and the J gene end by 9 bases; junction bases not matched to a gene: 4. The CDR3 contains 12 residues. For the CDR3, the DNA is TGCGCCAGCAGCTTATCACAGGGGCAAGCTTTCTTT. Encoded protein: CASSLSQGQAFF.

The chain has TRBV15 and TRBJ2-2, with 11 bases fitting TRBD2. Germline CDR1 LNHNV, CDR2 YYDKDF (reference sequence). The CDR3 spans 16 residues. With V trimmed by 1 base and J by 5 bases, 3 bases remained unmatched. The chain's CDR3 is CATSRGTSGPTGELFF. In nucleotides, the CDR3 is TGTGCCACCAGCAGAGGGACTAGCGGGCCTACCGGGGAGCTGTTTTTT.

The chain uses TRBV6-5 and TRBJ2-7; 7 bases fit TRBD1. CDR3 size: 13 residues. The ends lost 5 bases at V and 7 bases at J; junction bases unmatched: 8. Germline loops: CDR1 MNHEY, CDR2 SVGAGI. The DNA of the CDR3 is TGTGCCAGCAGTCTGACAGGGAAAGGGGAGCAGTACTTC. This sequence encodes CASSLTGKGEQYF.

The V call is TRBV4-1, the J call TRBJ1-1; weak D call: TRBD1 (5 bases). This CDR3 spans 16 amino acids. The V end lost 0 bases, the J end lost 3 bases, and 14 bases lay between the germline ends. Germline V gives CDR1 MGHRA, CDR2 YSYEKL. CDR3 DNA sequence: TGCGCCAGCAGCCAAGATCCGTTGGGGGTTGACACTGAAGCTTTCTTT. This sequence encodes CASSQDPLGVDTEAFF.

CDR3 DNA: TGCGCCAGCAGCTTTCTAGCTACCGGGGAGCTGTTTTTT. This sequence encodes CASSFLATGELFF. The V and J genes are TRBV5-1 and TRBJ2-2, with D possibly being TRBD2 (5 bases). This CDR3 is 13 amino acids long. CDR1 and CDR2 (germline): SGHRS, YFSETQ. Trimming took off 2 bases at V and 5 bases at J, with 7 bases between the two ends.

The V gene is TRBV9, the J gene TRBJ2-1, with D perhaps given as TRBD1 or TRBD2 (5 bases each). Germline CDR1 SGDLS, CDR2 YYNGEE. Trimming took off 4 bases at V and 16 bases at J, with 15 bases between the two ends. The CDR3 runs to 11 residues. As DNA, the CDR3 is TGTGCCAGCAGCACTCGGGGCAGCTTCTTCTTC. It encodes CASSTRGSFFF.

J is TRBJ1-1 and V is TRBV9, with D unclear. The germline V gene has CDR1 SGDLS and CDR2 YYNGEE. The V end was cut by 4 bases, the J end by 7 bases, with 14 bases between. The CDR3 loop spans 13 amino acids. CDR3 loop: CASSPEEGLEAFF. CDR3 DNA: TGTGCCAGCAGCCCTGAGGAGGGCCTTGAAGCTTTCTTT. Based on the CDR3 plus reference TRBV9 and TRBJ1-1, the full variable domain is DSGVTQTPKHLITATGQRVTLRCSPRSGDLSVYWYQQSLDQGLQFLIQYYNGEERAKGNILERFSAQQFPDLHSELNLSSLELGDSALYFCASSPEEGLEAFFGQGTRLTVV.

This clone was found a few times. The chain couples TRBV6-2 or TRBV6-3 to TRBJ2-3, with a possible D match to TRBD2 (5 bases). Looked up from germline, CDR1 is MNHEY and CDR2 is SVGEGT. The ends were cut back, 4 bases at V and 4 bases at J, with 6 bases in the middle. CDR3 size: 12 residues. Written as DNA, the CDR3 is TGTGCCAGCAGTTGGGAGTCAGATACGCAGTATTTT. Residues: CASSWESDTQYF.

The CDR3 DNA reads as TGTGCCAGCAGCCACCAAACCAGGAAGACTGAAGCTTTCTTT. It translates to CASSHQTRKTEAFF. The chain employs TRBV11-2 and TRBJ1-1; unclear D gene. CDR1 and CDR2 from the germline V gene are SGHAT and FQNNGV. The CDR3 is made up of 14 amino acids. Trimming pared 5 bases from V and 5 bases from J, leaving 15 bases between.

On this clone itself: Sequence at one end of the junction differs from germline and may be a read error. The CDR3 sequence: CASLPTGGNEQYF. The CDR3 DNA sequence: TGTGCCAGCTTACCAACAGGGGGCAATGAGCAGTACTTC. This sequence joins TRBV18 and TRBJ2-7, with TRBD1 identical over 9 bases. CDR1 and CDR2 (germline): KGHSH, LQKENI. The CDR3 extends over 13 amino acids.